Listed here are 18 T cell receptor beta chains from one sample, sequenced in a study of identical twins. TCRdb re-derived calls from the 5' RACE reads in MiXCR, one entry per CDR3 protein. Here the sample spans roughly 1.6 million distinct CDR3 sequences, less than 35% being singletons. The sample comprised cord blood. The receptors derive from a newborn girl in good health.

The gene calls are TRBV5-1 and TRBJ1-6, with 7 bases matching TRBD1. The length of the CDR3 is 15 residues. Trimming removed 1 base from V and 12 bases from J; junction bases left unmatched: 10. Germline V gene sequence: CDR1 SGHRS, CDR2 YFSETQ. The CDR3 region is CASSLYAGQIEPLHF. Written as DNA, the CDR3 is TGCGCCAGCAGCTTGTATGCGGGACAGATTGAACCCCTCCACTTT.

Many counts were recorded for this clonotype. The V call is TRBV28, the J call TRBJ2-3; the D gene is possibly TRBD2 (5 bases). The CDR3 is made up of 17 amino acids. Germline CDR1 reads MDHEN; CDR2 reads SYDVKM. V was trimmed by 5 bases and J by 3 bases, leaving 21 bases between them. CDR3 sequence (DNA): TGTGCCAGCAGTCTACCCGGAGCGGTGCATGTAACAGATACGCAGTATTTT. Protein product: CASSLPGAVHVTDTQYF.

Comment on this clonotype: With a much larger clone just one base away, this may be a read error. The chain uses TRBV3-1 and TRBJ2-4, with D possibly matching TRBD2 (5 bases). The V and J ends lost 1 base and 13 bases respectively, with 11 bases between them. The CDR3 loop spans 12 amino acids. CDR1 LGHDT and CDR2 YNNKEL come from the germline V gene (reference sequence). The CDR3 reads CASSQAIWEQYF. The CDR3 bases are TGTGCCAGCAGCCAAGCAATCTGGGAGCAGTACTTC.

This clonotype was seen at least ten times. This chain uses TRBV28 with TRBJ2-4; 12 positions agree with TRBD1. V trimming: 6 bases; J trimming: 3 bases; junction bases outside the gene matches: 9. Germline-derived CDR1 and CDR2 are MDHEN and SYDVKM. The CDR3 spans 17 residues. The chain's CDR3 is CASRRYRDRGLKNIQYF. The DNA for the CDR3 is TGTGCCAGCAGGCGATACCGGGACAGGGGGCTCAAAAACATTCAGTACTTC.

The V and J genes are TRBV27 and TRBJ2-6; D remains unclear. The CDR3 contains 17 residues. V shed 2 bases and J shed 0 bases, with 11 bases lying between them. Germline values: CDR1 MNHEY, CDR2 SMNVEV (reference sequence). This CDR3 reads CASSLQSWASGANVLTF. CDR3 nucleotides: TGTGCCAGCAGTTTACAATCTTGGGCCTCTGGGGCCAACGTCCTGACTTTC. Based on the CDR3 plus reference TRBV27 and TRBJ2-6, the full variable domain is EAQVTQNPRYLITVTGKKLTVTCSQNMNHEYMSWYRQDPGLGLRQIYYSMNVEVTDKGDVPEGYKVSRKEKRNFPLILESPSPNQTSLYFCASSLQSWASGANVLTFGAGSRLTVL.

This clonotype occurred a few times. V and J are TRBV29-1 and TRBJ1-5; D gene uncertain. The CDR3 sequence is 13 residues long. V lost 6 bases and J lost 4, with 13 bases in between. The germline V gene encodes CDR1 SQVTM and CDR2 ANQGSEA. The CDR3 loop is CSVELGRNQPQHF. CDR3 coding DNA: TGCAGCGTCGAGCTAGGGAGGAATCAGCCCCAGCATTTT. Supplemented by reference TRBV29-1 and TRBJ1-5, the full variable domain reads SAVISQKPSRDICQRGTSLTIQCQVDSQVTMMFWYRQQPGQSLTLIATANQGSEATYESGFVIDKFPISRPNLTFSTLTVSNMSPEDSSIYLCSVELGRNQPQHFGDGTRLSIL.

The chain recombines TRBV27 with TRBJ1-1; D is unclear. This CDR3 contains 15 residues. From germline, CDR1 is MNHEY and CDR2 SMNVEV (reference sequence). The V end was cut by 6 bases, the J end by 3 bases, with 17 bases between. The CDR3: CASSRYQTMHTEAFF. CDR3 sequence (DNA): TGTGCCAGCAGCAGGTACCAGACAATGCACACTGAAGCTTTCTTT.

In its sample, this clonotype was seen many times. This CDR3 is CASSIGTSGSTDTQYF. Here the CDR3 DNA reads TGCGCCAGCAGCATAGGGACTAGCGGGAGTACAGATACGCAGTATTTT. This chain links TRBV5-1 with TRBJ2-3, with 14 bases lining up with TRBD2. The CDR3 has 16 residues. The germline gives CDR1 SGHRS, CDR2 YFSETQ. Trimming took 4 bases from V and 3 from J; bases not matched to a gene: 4.

J is TRBJ2-7 and V is TRBV20-1, with 10 bases matching TRBD2. From germline, CDR1 is DFQATT and CDR2 SNEGSKA (reference sequence). This CDR3 has 15 residues. Trimming removed 1 base from V and 7 bases from J; junction bases left unmatched: 10. For the CDR3, the DNA is TGCAGTGCTAGAGTCCTAGCGGGAGAATACCATGAGCAGTACTTC. Protein product: CSARVLAGEYHEQYF.

This rearrangement joins TRBV7-9 to TRBJ2-3; D remains ambiguous. CDR1 is SEHNR and CDR2 is FQNEAQ in the germline V gene (reference sequence). Trimming pared 3 bases from V and 0 bases from J, leaving 10 bases between. The CDR3 runs 15 residues. For the CDR3, the DNA is TGTGCCAGCAGCTTGGAGTATCCTAGCACAGATACGCAGTATTTT. Amino acid sequence: CASSLEYPSTDTQYF.

As concerns this clonotype: Since a much larger clone is just one base distant, this may be a read error. V gene TRBV4-1 combines with J gene TRBJ2-5, with unresolved D. Germline CDR1 is MGHRA and CDR2 is YSYEKL. The CDR3 is 14 residues long. The CDR3 nucleotides read TGCGCCAGCAGCCAAGATGGGAACCAAGGGACCCAGTACTTC. Protein sequence: CASSQDGNQGTQYF.

This clonotype has just a few counts. The chain uses TRBV28 and TRBJ2-3; TRBD2 matches 7 bases. Germline CDR1 and CDR2: MDHEN and SYDVKM. The CDR3 runs 14 residues. The trim removed 6 bases at V and 8 bases at J, leaving 11 bases unmatched. The CDR3 region is CASSRFGRAGTQYF. The CDR3 DNA reads TGTGCCAGCAGCCGCTTTGGGAGGGCCGGTACGCAGTATTTT.

J is TRBJ2-7 and V is TRBV2; a weak D match, TRBD2 (5 bases). The V gene lost 5 bases and the J gene lost 6 bases, with 17 bases spanning the gap. This CDR3 is 14 amino acids long. Germline loops: CDR1 SNHLY, CDR2 FYNNEI. CDR3 sequence (DNA): TGTGCCAGCAGTCCCCGGGGTGTTTCGCGCGAGCAGTACTTC. It translates to CASSPRGVSREQYF.

This clonotype was recorded a few times. The chain links TRBV7-2 to TRBJ2-5; TRBD2 agrees at 9 bases. Per the germline V gene, CDR1 is SGHTA and CDR2 is FQGNSA. This CDR3 spans 16 amino acids. Unmatched junction bases numbered 15, after V lost 2 bases and J lost 11 bases. The CDR3 coding sequence is TGTGCCAGCAGCTTAACCGGGACTAGCCCCTACAATGAGCAGTACTTC. Its protein is CASSLTGTSPYNEQYF. The whole variable domain, remainder taken from reference TRBV7-2 and TRBJ2-5, is GAGVSQSPSNKVTEKGKDVELRCDPISGHTALYWYRQSLGQGLEFLIYFQGNSAPDKSGLPSDRFSAERTGGSVSTLTIQRTQQEDSAVYLCASSLTGTSPYNEQYFGPGTRLLVL.

This clonotype appeared a few times. This chain connects TRBV24-1 to TRBJ1-1, with D unclear. The ends were cut back, 4 bases at V and 1 base at J, with 6 bases in the middle. This CDR3 has 13 residues. Per the germline V gene, CDR1 is KGHDR and CDR2 is SFDVKD. CDR3 protein: CATSEQENTEAFF. CDR3 sequence (DNA): TGTGCCACCAGTGAACAAGAGAACACTGAAGCTTTCTTT.

This clonotype turned up a few times. V and J are TRBV19 and TRBJ2-5; maybe TRBD2 (6 bases). The J call may be incorrect, as the DNA end agrees better with TRBJ2-4. The germline CDR1 and CDR2 sequences are LNHDA and SQIVND (reference sequence). This CDR3 is 18 amino acids long. The CDR3 reads CASSITRRGGVGKNIQYF. DNA for the CDR3: TGTGCCAGTAGTATAACCCGTAGAGGAGGGGTGGGCAAAAACATTCAGTACTTC.

J is TRBJ2-1 and V is TRBV28, with TRBD2 identical over 8 bases. Germline V gene sequence: CDR1 MDHEN, CDR2 SYDVKM. The CDR3 runs 17 residues. V dropped 7 bases and J dropped 7; count of bases not matched to a gene: 18. The CDR3 region has the DNA TGTGCCAGCAACCCATTTAAGGAACTAGCGGAACCTAATGAGCAGTTCTTC. It encodes CASNPFKELAEPNEQFF.

J is TRBJ1-1 and V is TRBV5-4; 7 bases are a match to TRBD1. This CDR3 contains 16 residues. Trimming took 3 bases from V and 0 from J; bases not matched to a gene: 8. Germline V gene lookup returns CDR1 SGHNT and CDR2 YYREEE (reference sequence). CDR3 in DNA: TGTGCCAGCAGCTCCGGGACAGCAGCGATGAACACTGAAGCTTTCTTT. This codes for CASSSGTAAMNTEAFF.